One and the same sample provided the 8 T cell receptor beta chains below, sequenced in a study of human T cells and chemical hapten exposure. TCRdb analysed the RACE reads with MiXCR anew, one entry per CDR3 protein. The top ten hold around 2.8% of the sample, which has 90,000 to 110,000 distinct CDR3 sequences, around 35% seen once. Time point reported: patch test 3, about 24 weeks after DPC sensitization. Documented treatment: therapeutic diphenylcyclopropenone sensitization with weekly scalp DPC. The source material was whole blood, sampled in connection with sensitization to the hapten diphenylcyclopropenone (DPC). The origin of the receptors is a man aged 40-49 years with alopecia areata. Some clones in this sample may be carry-over from other donors' samples.

This clonotype has only a few counts. The chain carries TRBV11-2 and TRBJ2-1; no clear D gene. Germline loops: CDR1 SGHAT, CDR2 FQNNGV. Trimming cost V 5 bases and J 2 bases, with 16 bases left between them. The CDR3 is 16 residues long. Here the CDR3 reads CASSLRISVPYNEQFF. CDR3 DNA sequence: TGTGCCAGCAGCCTTCGGATTAGTGTACCCTACAATGAGCAGTTCTTC.

This sequence joins TRBV29-1 and TRBJ2-7, with no clear D. V lost 6 bases and J 1 base, leaving 13 bases between the germline ends. CDR3 length: 13 residues. The germline V gene has CDR1 SQVTM and CDR2 ANQGSEA. Written as DNA, the CDR3 is TGCAGCGTATACAGTCCGCGGTCCTACGAGCAGTACTTC. Amino acids: CSVYSPRSYEQYF.

This clonotype came up a few times. The J gene is TRBJ2-7, the V gene TRBV14, with 8 bases that match TRBD2. With V trimmed by 6 bases and J by 6 bases, 10 bases remained unmatched. Germline CDR1 is SGHDN and CDR2 is FVKESK. The CDR3 covers 14 residues. This CDR3 reads CASRTSEWGGEQYF. CDR3 in DNA: TGTGCCAGCAGGACTAGCGAGTGGGGTGGCGAGCAGTACTTC.

This clonotype appeared a few times. This sequence joins TRBV3-1 and TRBJ1-1; D is uncertain. V was trimmed by 1 base and J by 1 base, leaving 10 bases between them. Germline CDR1 is LGHDT and CDR2 is YNNKEL (reference sequence). The CDR3 is 15 residues long. CDR3 sequence reads: CASSQGAGSNTEAFF. DNA for the CDR3: TGTGCCAGCAGCCAAGGTGCGGGTTCGAACACTGAAGCTTTCTTT.

The chain couples TRBV5-1 to TRBJ1-1; perhaps TRBD1 as D (5 bases). Between the trimmed V and J ends, which lost 2 bases and 4 bases, there was a span of 18 bases. This CDR3 has 16 residues. Germline CDR1 and CDR2: SGHRS and YFSETQ. The CDR3 is CASSFGGSQGGTEAFF. CDR3 in DNA: TGCGCCAGCAGCTTTGGGGGGTCCCAGGGAGGCACTGAAGCTTTCTTT.

The rearrangement links TRBV5-1 to TRBJ2-1; the D gene is possibly TRBD2 (7 bases). Germline CDR1 SGHRS, CDR2 YFSETQ. V lost 3 bases and J 8 bases, leaving 21 bases between the germline ends. CDR3 size: 16 residues. The CDR3 region has the DNA TGCGCCAGCAGCTCGTTGAGTGAGGGGGGGTTGGATGAGCAGTTCTTC. It is translated as CASSSLSEGGLDEQFF.

This clonotype was detected only a few times. This chain joins TRBV6-6 and TRBJ2-7, with 8 bases identical to TRBD1. Germline V gives CDR1 MNHNY, CDR2 SVGAGI (reference sequence). The CDR3 is made up of 16 amino acids. V dropped 5 bases and J dropped 0; count of bases not matched to a gene: 9. The CDR3 DNA reads TGTGCCAGCAGTCCCGGGACAGGCGTCCTCTCCTACGAGCAGTACGTC. Amino acid sequence: CASSPGTGVLSYEQYV.

This clonotype occurred once. As DNA, the CDR3 is TGTGCCAGCAGCATTGGGACGGACCATACCACAGATACGCAGTATTTT. It encodes CASSIGTDHTTDTQYF. The chain joins TRBV9 to TRBJ2-3; the D gene could be TRBD1 or TRBD2 (5 bases each). The germline gives CDR1 SGDLS, CDR2 YYNGEE. This CDR3 is 16 amino acids long. Trimming removed 4 bases from V and 2 bases from J, with 17 bases in between.